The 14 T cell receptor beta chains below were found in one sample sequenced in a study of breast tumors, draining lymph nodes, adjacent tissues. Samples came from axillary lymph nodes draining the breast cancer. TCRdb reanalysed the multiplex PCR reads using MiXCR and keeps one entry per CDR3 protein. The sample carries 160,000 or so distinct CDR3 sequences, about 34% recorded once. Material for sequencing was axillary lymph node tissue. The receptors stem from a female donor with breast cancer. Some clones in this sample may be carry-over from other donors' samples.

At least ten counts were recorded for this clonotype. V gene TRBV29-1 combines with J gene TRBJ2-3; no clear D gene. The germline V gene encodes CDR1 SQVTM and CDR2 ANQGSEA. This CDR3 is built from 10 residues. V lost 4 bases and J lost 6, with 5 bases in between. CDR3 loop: CSVVGDTQYF. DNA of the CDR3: TGCAGCGTTGTCGGGGATACGCAGTATTTT.

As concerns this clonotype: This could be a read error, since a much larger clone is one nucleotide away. The CDR3 nucleotides are TGCAGTGCTAGTGGCCGGGGGTTCAATCCGCCCCAGCATTTT. Translating it yields CSASGRGFNPPQHF. The rearrangement uses TRBV20-1 and TRBJ1-5, with a weak D call TRBD1 (5 bases). The CDR3 has 14 residues. Germline V gene lookup returns CDR1 DFQATT and CDR2 SNEGSKA (reference sequence).

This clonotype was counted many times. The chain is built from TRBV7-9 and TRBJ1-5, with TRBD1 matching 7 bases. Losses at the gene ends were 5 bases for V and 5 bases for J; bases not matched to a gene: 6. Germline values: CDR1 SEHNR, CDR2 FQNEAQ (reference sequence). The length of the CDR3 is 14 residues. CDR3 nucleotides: TGTGCCAGCAGCGCCAACAGGGGTGATCAGCCCCAGCATTTT. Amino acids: CASSANRGDQPQHF.

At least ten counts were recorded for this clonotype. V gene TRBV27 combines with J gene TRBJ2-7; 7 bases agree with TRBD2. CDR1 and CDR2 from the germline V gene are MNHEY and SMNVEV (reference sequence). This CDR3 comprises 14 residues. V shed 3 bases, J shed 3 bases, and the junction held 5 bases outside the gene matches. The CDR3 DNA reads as TGTGCCAGCAGTTTGGCCAGCGGGATCTACGAGCAGTACTTC. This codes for CASSLASGIYEQYF.

Here the CDR3 DNA reads TGCGCCAGCAGCTTAAGTCAGGGGAGAGGGAACACTGAAGCTTTCTTT. Amino acid sequence: CASSLSQGRGNTEAFF. V usage is TRBV5-1 and J usage is TRBJ1-1; possible D gene TRBD1, 6 bases. Germline CDR1 SGHRS, CDR2 YFSETQ. Trimming took off 2 bases at V and 1 base at J, with 15 bases between the two ends. This CDR3 contains 16 residues.

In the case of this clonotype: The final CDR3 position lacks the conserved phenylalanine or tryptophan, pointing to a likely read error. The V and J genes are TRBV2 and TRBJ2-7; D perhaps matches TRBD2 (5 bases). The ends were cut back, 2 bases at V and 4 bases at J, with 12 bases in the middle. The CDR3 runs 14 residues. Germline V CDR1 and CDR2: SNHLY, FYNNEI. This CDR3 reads CASSETTDSYEQYL. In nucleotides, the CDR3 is TGTGCCAGCAGTGAAACGACGGACTCTTACGAGCAGTACCTC.

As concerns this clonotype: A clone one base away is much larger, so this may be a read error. This CDR3 reads CASRSQGRSSGANVLTF. In nucleotides, the CDR3 is TGTGCCAGCAGGAGCCAGGGGCGGAGCTCTGGGGCCAACGTCCTGACTTTC. The chain links TRBV12-3 or TRBV12-4 to TRBJ2-6; D possibly corresponds to TRBD1 (6 bases). The V end lost 6 bases, the J end lost 0 bases, and 15 bases lay between the germline ends. The CDR3 consists of 17 residues.

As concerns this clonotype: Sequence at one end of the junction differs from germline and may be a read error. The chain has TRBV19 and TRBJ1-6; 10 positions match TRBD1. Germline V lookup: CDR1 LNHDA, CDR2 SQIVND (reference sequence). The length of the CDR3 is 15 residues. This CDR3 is CTSSTRTGGSSPLHF. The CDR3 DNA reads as TGTACCAGTAGTACTCGGACAGGGGGAAGTTCACCCCTCCACTTT.

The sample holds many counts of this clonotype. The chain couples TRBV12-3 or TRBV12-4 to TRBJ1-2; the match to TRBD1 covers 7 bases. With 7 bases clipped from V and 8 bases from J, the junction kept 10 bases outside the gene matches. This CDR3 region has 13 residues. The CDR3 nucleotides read TGTGCCAGCACCATAGACAGGGCTGCCGGCTACACCTTC. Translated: CASTIDRAAGYTF.

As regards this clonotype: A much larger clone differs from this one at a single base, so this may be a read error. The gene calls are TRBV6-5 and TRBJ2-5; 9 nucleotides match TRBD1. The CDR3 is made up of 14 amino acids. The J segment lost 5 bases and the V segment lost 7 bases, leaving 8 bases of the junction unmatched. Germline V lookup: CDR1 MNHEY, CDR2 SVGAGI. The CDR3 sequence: CASNQRDRVETQYF. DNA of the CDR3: TGTGCCAGCAACCAAAGGGACAGGGTTGAGACCCAGTACTTC.

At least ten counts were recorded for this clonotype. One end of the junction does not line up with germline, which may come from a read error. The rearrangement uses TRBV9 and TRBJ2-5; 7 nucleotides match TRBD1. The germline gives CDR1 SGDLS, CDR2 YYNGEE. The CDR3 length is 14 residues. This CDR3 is CASSVWDRQETQSF. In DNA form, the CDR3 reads TGTGCCAGCAGCGTTTGGGACAGACAAGAGACCCAGTCCTTC.

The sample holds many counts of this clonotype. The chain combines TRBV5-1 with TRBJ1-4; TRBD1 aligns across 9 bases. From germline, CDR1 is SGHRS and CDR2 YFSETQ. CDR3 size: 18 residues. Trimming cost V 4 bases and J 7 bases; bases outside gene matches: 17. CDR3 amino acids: CASSPRQGDAMGLEKLFF. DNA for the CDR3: TGCGCCAGCAGCCCGAGACAGGGGGACGCAATGGGTCTTGAAAAACTGTTTTTT.

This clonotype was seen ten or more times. The CDR3 sequence: CSAPATIGQPQHF. The DNA for the CDR3 is TGCAGTGCGCCAGCAACCATCGGTCAGCCCCAGCATTTT. The V gene is TRBV20-1, the J gene TRBJ1-5; D uncertain. The V gene lost 6 bases and the J gene lost 6 bases, with 15 bases spanning the gap. This CDR3 has 13 residues. CDR1 and CDR2 (germline): DFQATT, SNEGSKA (reference sequence).

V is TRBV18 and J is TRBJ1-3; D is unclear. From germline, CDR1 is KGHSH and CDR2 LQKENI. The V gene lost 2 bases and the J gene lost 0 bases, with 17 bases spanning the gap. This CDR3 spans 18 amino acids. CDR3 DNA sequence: TGTGCCAGCTCACCAGTTGAATCGGGCGGGCCCTCTGGAAACACCATATATTTT. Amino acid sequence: CASSPVESGGPSGNTIYF. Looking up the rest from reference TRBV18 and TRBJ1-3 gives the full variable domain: NAGVMQNPRHLVRRRGQEARLRCSPMKGHSHVYWYRQLPEEGLKFMVYLQKENIIDESGMPKERFSAEFPKEGPSILRIQQVVRGDSAAYFCASSPVESGGPSGNTIYFGEGSWLTVV.